This is a list of T cell receptor beta chains from one sample in a study of preoperative IRX-2 immunotherapy in early breast cancer. Method: immunoSEQ multiplex PCR; TCRdb's copy keeps in-frame clones and lacks some. The sample carries under 45,000 clones, approximately 94% recorded once. The sequenced sample was tumor tissue, obtained after IRX-2 immunotherapy. The receptors originated from a human donor with breast cancer. The CDR3 runs from the conserved cysteine through the conserved F or W. The D gene is left open where the match is weak. For some rows the clone size is stated as once, few or many, or as a class when expanded; others skip it.

d_gene: TRBD1; j_gene: TRBJ2-7; abundance: -; v_gene: TRBV2; len: 11; CDR3nt: TGTGCCAGCAGACAGGGGTACGAGCAGTACTTC; CDR3aa: CASRQGYEQYF
d_gene: TRBD1; j_gene: TRBJ2-6; abundance: -; v_gene: TRBV5-5; len: 18; CDR3nt: TGTGCCAGCAGCGTACAGACAGGGCTAGCATCTGGGGCCAACGTCCTGACTTTC; CDR3aa: CASSVQTGLASGANVLTF
d_gene: -; j_gene: TRBJ1-4; abundance: -; v_gene: TRBV5-8; len: 14; CDR3nt: TGTGCCAGCAGTTGGGTTGCCTCGGGTGAAAAACTGTTTTTT; CDR3aa: CASSWVASGEKLFF
d_gene: -; j_gene: TRBJ1-1; abundance: once; v_gene: TRBV7-9; len: 13; CDR3nt: TGTGCCAGCAGCTCGGGAGTTTCTACTGAAGCTTTCTTT; CDR3aa: CASSSGVSTEAFF
d_gene: -; j_gene: TRBJ1-2; abundance: -; v_gene: TRBV19; len: 15; CDR3nt: TGTGCCAGTATCAATCGGGGTGGGCGTAACTATGGCTACACCTTC; CDR3aa: CASINRGGRNYGYTF
d_gene: -; j_gene: TRBJ1-6; abundance: -; v_gene: TRBV6-5; len: 14; CDR3nt: TGTGCCAGCAGTTATCAAACAGACAGGCCACCCCTCCACTTT; CDR3aa: CASSYQTDRPPLHF
d_gene: -; j_gene: TRBJ1-4; abundance: -; v_gene: TRBV28; len: 12; CDR3nt: TGTGCCAGCAGTTTGGCCTTAGGAAAACTGTTTTTT; CDR3aa: CASSLALGKLFF
d_gene: TRBD1; j_gene: TRBJ2-5; abundance: once; v_gene: TRBV5-1; len: 15; CDR3nt: TGCGCCAGCAGCTTGGCCGGGACAGGGGAGGAGACCCAGTACTTC; CDR3aa: CASSLAGTGEETQYF
d_gene: -; j_gene: TRBJ1-1; abundance: -; v_gene: TRBV7-2; len: 13; CDR3nt: TGTGCCAGCAGCCTGGGGTGGAACACTGAAGCTTTCTTT; CDR3aa: CASSLGWNTEAFF
d_gene: -; j_gene: TRBJ2-1; abundance: -; v_gene: TRBV20-1; len: 10; CDR3nt: TGCAGTGCCCTAGGCAATGAGCAGTTCTTC; CDR3aa: CSALGNEQFF
d_gene: TRBD1; j_gene: TRBJ1-1; abundance: -; v_gene: TRBV18; len: 18; CDR3nt: TGTGCCAGCTCACCATCTAAGGGGGCGATATCGGGAGACACTGAAGCTTTCTTT; CDR3aa: CASSPSKGAISGDTEAFF
d_gene: -; j_gene: TRBJ1-3; abundance: once; v_gene: TRBV9; len: 15; CDR3nt: TGTGCCAGCAGCCCGCAGTCAAACTCTGGAAACACCATATATTTT; CDR3aa: CASSPQSNSGNTIYF
d_gene: -; j_gene: TRBJ2-7; abundance: -; v_gene: TRBV15; len: 15; CDR3nt: TGTGCCACCAGCAGTAAGGCTGGGGGCGGCTACGAGCAGTACTTC; CDR3aa: CATSSKAGGGYEQYF
d_gene: -; j_gene: TRBJ1-1; abundance: once; v_gene: TRBV6-5; len: 12; CDR3nt: TGTGCCAGCAGTTACGAGGGGCGGGAAGCTTTCTTT; CDR3aa: CASSYEGREAFF
d_gene: -; j_gene: TRBJ1-1; abundance: -; v_gene: TRBV5-1; len: 14; CDR3nt: TGCGCCAGCAGCTTGGGGGCCGTGAACACTGAAGCTTTCTTT; CDR3aa: CASSLGAVNTEAFF
d_gene: -; j_gene: TRBJ2-1; abundance: -; v_gene: TRBV7-2; len: 15; CDR3nt: TGTGCCAGCAGCTTGGTTGCGCCGACCAGAAGCGAGCAGTTCTTC; CDR3aa: CASSLVAPTRSEQFF
d_gene: -; j_gene: TRBJ2-7; abundance: few; v_gene: TRBV6-5; len: 14; CDR3nt: TGTGCCAGCAGTCAAGGACTAGCCAGGGGGGAGCAGTACTTC; CDR3aa: CASSQGLARGEQYF
d_gene: -; j_gene: TRBJ2-6; abundance: -; v_gene: TRBV28; len: 15; CDR3nt: TGTGCCAGCAGCTATACAGGTTCTGCGGCCAACGTCCTGACTTTC; CDR3aa: CASSYTGSAANVLTF
d_gene: -; j_gene: TRBJ2-1; abundance: once; v_gene: TRBV27; len: 11; CDR3nt: TGTGCCAGCAGTTTAGCGAATGAGCAGTTCTTC; CDR3aa: CASSLANEQFF
d_gene: TRBD1; j_gene: TRBJ2-7; abundance: -; v_gene: TRBV4-2; len: 14; CDR3nt: TGTGCCAGCAGCCAGGGGACAGGGCCCTACGAGCAGTACTTC; CDR3aa: CASSQGTGPYEQYF
d_gene: -; j_gene: TRBJ2-1; abundance: once; v_gene: TRBV7-2; len: 13; CDR3nt: TGTGCCAGCAGCGAAGCAGGAGATAATGAGCAGTTCTTC; CDR3aa: CASSEAGDNEQFF
d_gene: TRBD2; j_gene: TRBJ2-5; abundance: -; v_gene: TRBV5-1; len: 15; CDR3nt: TGCGCCAGCAGTCCTAGAGTAGCGGGGTTAGAGACCCAGTACTTC; CDR3aa: CASSPRVAGLETQYF
d_gene: TRBD1; j_gene: TRBJ2-7; abundance: -; v_gene: TRBV5-5; len: 14; CDR3nt: TGTGCCAGCAGCTTGGGGGGACAGGGCTACGAGCAGTACTTC; CDR3aa: CASSLGGQGYEQYF
d_gene: -; j_gene: TRBJ2-7; abundance: -; v_gene: TRBV6-6; len: 13; CDR3nt: TGTGCCAGCAGTTACGCCGGGCTGGGCGAGCAGTACTTC; CDR3aa: CASSYAGLGEQYF
d_gene: -; j_gene: TRBJ2-5; abundance: -; v_gene: TRBV7-2; len: 13; CDR3nt: TGTGCCAGCAGCTTAACAGGGTTAGAGACCCAGTACTTC; CDR3aa: CASSLTGLETQYF